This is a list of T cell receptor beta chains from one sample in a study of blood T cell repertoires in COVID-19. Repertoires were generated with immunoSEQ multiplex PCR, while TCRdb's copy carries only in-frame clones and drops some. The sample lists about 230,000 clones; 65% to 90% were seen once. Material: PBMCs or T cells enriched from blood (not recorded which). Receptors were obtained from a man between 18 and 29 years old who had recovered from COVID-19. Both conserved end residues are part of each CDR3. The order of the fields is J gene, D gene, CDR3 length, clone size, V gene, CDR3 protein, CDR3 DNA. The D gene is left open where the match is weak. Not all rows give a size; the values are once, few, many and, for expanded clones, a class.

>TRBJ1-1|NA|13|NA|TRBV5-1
CASSSGEGTEAFF
TGCGCCAGCAGCTCGGGGGAGGGGACTGAAGCTTTCTTT
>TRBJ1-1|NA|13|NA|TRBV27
CASENSANTEAFF
TGTGCCAGCGAGAACAGTGCGAACACTGAAGCTTTCTTT
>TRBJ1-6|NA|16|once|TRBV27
CASSLMGAVYNSPLHF
TGTGCCAGCAGTTTAATGGGGGCCGTATATAATTCACCCCTCCACTTT
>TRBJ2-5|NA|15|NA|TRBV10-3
CAISESSGFQETQYF
TGTGCCATCAGTGAGTCATCAGGTTTCCAAGAGACCCAGTACTTC
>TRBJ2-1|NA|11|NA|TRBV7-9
CASSLSHEQFF
TGTGCCAGCAGCCTTAGCCATGAGCAGTTCTTC
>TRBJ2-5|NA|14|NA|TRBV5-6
CASSFGGGQETQYF
TGTGCCAGCAGCTTCGGAGGAGGGCAAGAGACCCAGTACTTC
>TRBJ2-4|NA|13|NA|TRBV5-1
CASSLRRGDIQYF
TGCGCCAGCAGCCTACGCAGGGGTGACATTCAGTACTTC
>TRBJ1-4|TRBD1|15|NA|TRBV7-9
CASSLGGQLNEKLFF
TGTGCCAGCAGCTTAGGGGGACAGCTTAATGAAAAACTGTTTTTT
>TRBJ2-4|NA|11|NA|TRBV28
CASRIQGVEYF
TGTGCCAGCAGAATACAGGGCGTCGAGTACTTC
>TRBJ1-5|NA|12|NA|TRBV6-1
CASSEGMAAQHF
TGTGCCAGCAGTGAAGGAATGGCAGCCCAGCATTTT
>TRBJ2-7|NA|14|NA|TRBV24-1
CATSASRPPYEQYF
TGTGCCACCAGTGCTTCTAGGCCCCCCTACGAGCAGTACTTC
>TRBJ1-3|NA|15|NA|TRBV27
CASSTKFLSGNTIYF
TGTGCCAGCAGCACTAAATTCCTCTCTGGAAACACCATATATTTT
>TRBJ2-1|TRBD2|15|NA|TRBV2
CASSPLAGGPNEQFF
TGTGCCAGCAGCCCACTAGCGGGGGGGCCGAATGAGCAGTTCTTC
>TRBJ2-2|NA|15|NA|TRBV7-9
CASSLRGLHTGELFF
TGTGCCAGCAGCCTCCGGGGACTTCACACCGGGGAGCTGTTTTTT
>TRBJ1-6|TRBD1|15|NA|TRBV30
CAWTPGTGYNSPLHF
TGTGCCTGGACTCCCGGGACAGGATATAATTCACCCCTCCACTTT
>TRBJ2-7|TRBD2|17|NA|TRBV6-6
CASSQGLAGVVMREQYF
TGTGCCAGCAGTCAGGGACTAGCGGGAGTAGTTATGCGCGAGCAGTACTTC
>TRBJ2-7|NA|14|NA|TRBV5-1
CASNGQGGILEQYF
TGCGCCAGCAACGGGCAGGGGGGAATTCTGGAGCAGTACTTC
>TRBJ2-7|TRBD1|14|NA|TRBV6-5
CASSWDRSSYEQYF
TGTGCCAGCAGTTGGGACAGGAGCTCCTACGAGCAGTACTTC
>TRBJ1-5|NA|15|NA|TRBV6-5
CASRPKTGMNQPQHF
TGTGCCAGCAGGCCCAAGACAGGTATGAATCAGCCCCAGCATTTT
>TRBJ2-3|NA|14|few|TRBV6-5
CASEALTGTDTQYF
TGTGCCAGCGAGGCCTTAACGGGGACAGATACGCAGTATTTT
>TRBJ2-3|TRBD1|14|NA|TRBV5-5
CASSRDRDTDTQYF
TGTGCCAGCAGTCGGGACAGGGACACAGATACGCAGTATTTT
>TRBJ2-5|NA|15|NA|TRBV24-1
CATSASSGSQETQYF
TGTGCCACCAGTGCGTCCAGCGGCAGCCAAGAGACCCAGTACTTC
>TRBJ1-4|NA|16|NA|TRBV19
CASSAYRDTDREKLFF
TGTGCCAGTAGTGCCTACCGGGACACGGATAGGGAAAAACTGTTTTTT
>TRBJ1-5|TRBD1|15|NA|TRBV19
CASSTGQVLLQPQHF
TGTGCCAGTAGCACTGGACAGGTTTTACTTCAGCCCCAGCATTTT
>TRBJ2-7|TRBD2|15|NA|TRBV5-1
CASSLDAGGPYEQYF
TGCGCCAGCAGCTTGGATGCGGGGGGCCCCTACGAGCAGTACTTC
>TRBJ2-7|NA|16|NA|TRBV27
CASSPGWGQFSYEQYF
TGTGCCAGCAGTCCCGGTTGGGGGCAGTTCTCCTACGAGCAGTACTTC
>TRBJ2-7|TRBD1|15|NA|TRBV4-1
CASSQGTGGVYEQYF
TGCGCCAGCAGCCAAGGGACAGGGGGCGTCTACGAGCAGTACTTC
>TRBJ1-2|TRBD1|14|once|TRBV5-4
CASSWGTGDYGYTF
TGTGCCAGCAGCTGGGGGACAGGGGACTATGGCTACACCTTC
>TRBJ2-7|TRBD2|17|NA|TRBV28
CASSQPLLAGSSYEQYF
TGTGCCAGCAGTCAACCCCTACTAGCGGGGTCCTCCTACGAGCAGTACTTC
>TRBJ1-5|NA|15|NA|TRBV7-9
CASSLSGGDNQPQHF
TGTGCCAGCAGCTTGTCGGGGGGCGACAATCAGCCCCAGCATTTT
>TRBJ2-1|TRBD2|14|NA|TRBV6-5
CASSYGGEINEQFF
TGTGCCAGCAGTTACGGGGGGGAAATCAATGAGCAGTTCTTC
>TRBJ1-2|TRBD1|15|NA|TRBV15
CATSSPDRFGYGYTF
TGTGCCACCAGCAGCCCGGACAGGTTCGGCTATGGCTACACCTTC
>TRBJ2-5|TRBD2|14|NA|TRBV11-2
CASSLGILAGGEYF
TGTGCCAGCAGCTTAGGGATTCTAGCGGGGGGCGAGTACTTC
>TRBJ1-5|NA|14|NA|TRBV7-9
CASSLRGSNQPQHF
TGTGCCAGCAGCCTCAGGGGCTCCAATCAGCCCCAGCATTTT
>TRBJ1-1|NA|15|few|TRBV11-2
CASSLVWGRDTEAFF
TGTGCCAGCAGCTTAGTTTGGGGCAGGGACACTGAAGCTTTCTTT
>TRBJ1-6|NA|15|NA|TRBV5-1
CASSLSPGSNSPLHF
TGCGCCAGCAGCTTGTCGCCAGGGTCTAACTCACCCCTCCACTTT
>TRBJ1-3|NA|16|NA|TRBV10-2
CASTPVSEDSGNTIYF
TGCGCCAGCACCCCGGTTTCCGAGGACTCTGGAAACACCATATATTTT
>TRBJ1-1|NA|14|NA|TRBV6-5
CASSPTGWNTEAFF
TGTGCCAGCAGCCCGACAGGCTGGAACACTGAAGCTTTCTTT
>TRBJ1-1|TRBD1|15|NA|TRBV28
CASSLGDRDNTEAFF
TGTGCCAGCAGTTTGGGGGACAGGGATAACACTGAAGCTTTCTTT
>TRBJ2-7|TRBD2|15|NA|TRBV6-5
CASRRLAETSYEQYF
TGTGCCAGCAGGAGACTAGCGGAGACTTCCTACGAGCAGTACTTC
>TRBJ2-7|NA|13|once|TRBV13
CASSLGLIGEQYF
TGTGCCAGCAGCTTAGGCCTCATCGGCGAGCAGTACTTC
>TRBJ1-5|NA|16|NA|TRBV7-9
CASSPNQQGSNQPQHF
TGTGCCAGCAGCCCCAATCAGCAGGGAAGCAATCAGCCCCAGCATTTT